The clone carrying this T cell receptor (beta chain) was detected only a few times. Its antigen is not identified. The data are from a study of identical twins. Study-level results: Abundant beta clonotypes from cord blood bore fewer insertions; memory repertoires lacked this pattern. With monozygotic twins, out-of-frame TCR alpha sharing exceeded what models estimated.

TCRdb ran MiXCR on the 5' RACE reads and lists one entry per CDR3 protein. Of hundreds of thousands of distinct CDR3 sequences listed, about 7% were seen once; the top ten hold 3.6%. The germline V gene has CDR1 LGHDT and CDR2 YNNKEL (reference sequence). V lost 4 bases and J lost 7; bases outside the gene matches: 11. This CDR3 is 15 amino acids long. The sample was also reused in another study, on yellow fever vaccine responses in identical twins.

Sequencing was done on a sample of memory (CD45RO+) T cells sorted from blood. This sequence was found in a woman aged 18-29 years in good health. V usage is TRBV3-1 and J usage is TRBJ1-2; 8 nucleotides align to TRBD1. In DNA, the CDR3 is TGTGCCAGCAGCCCCCTGGGAGGGACAGGAGGTGGCTACACCTTC. Translating it yields CASSPLGGTGGGYTF.